This entry concerns a single T cell receptor beta chain. The clone's antigen remains unknown. There are no base qualities to consult, and no much larger clone falls within one base. The data stem from a study of a mutant IDH1 vaccine in newly diagnosed glioma (dated by TCRdb to about 2021). General notes on the study: Eight vaccinations were administered to patients in weeks 1, 3, 5, 7, 11, 15, 19 and 23, corresponding to visits V03 through V10. In the chemotherapy-containing groups, vaccination started alongside temozolomide cycles, whereas in patients who had radiotherapy alone it started 4-6 weeks after radiotherapy. Of the 32 patients who were treated, about 60% were male and roughly 38% were female, and the mean age was around 40 years. Prior to enrollment, standard therapy consisting of radiotherapy alone, temozolomide alone, or radiochemotherapy with temozolomide had been administered to patients, with the combination being received by most patients. Peripheral blood was collected at six visits: V03 (baseline), V05, V07, V10, V12 and V13. For exploratory analyses, longitudinal TCRB deep sequencing was carried out in roughly 23 treated patients wherever samples were available.

The germline V gene (reference sequence) gives CDR1 as LNHDA and CDR2 as SQIVND. Counted from cysteine to phenylalanine, this CDR3 has 14 amino acids. Solely the CDR3 DNA is kept, with 42 bases framed from the first base. V is clipped by 3 bases and J by 5 bases, and the sequence between their germline boundaries is 13 bases long. What this sample's time point label stands for: week 23, last vaccination. A 20-mer mutant IDH1 peptide at 300 micrograms in Montanide made up each vaccine dose, which was injected subcutaneously together with topical imiquimod. All donors had newly diagnosed IDH1-mutant astrocytomas of WHO grade 3 or 4 that showed loss of nuclear ATRX. The samples were drawn from NOA16, a multicentre, single-arm, open-label phase I trial in Germany that tested a mutant IDH1 peptide vaccine in humans for the first time. The DNeasy Blood and Tissue Kit was used to extract genomic DNA from EDTA blood for TCRB sequencing.

The library was generated by the immunoSEQ multiplex PCR assay. Rearranged TCR beta chain sequences were amplified using the hsTCRB Kit according to the manufacturer's protocol. Sequencing of TCRB libraries was carried out on an Illumina MiSeq. Per the authors' processing: The proprietary platform of the kit vendor was used for demultiplexing, trimming and gene mapping. Here the immuneACCESS table is served through TCRdb, limited to in-frame sequences with V and J called. Missing clones are a known gap in these copies; in checked studies unresolved V genes cover under half, and the rest lacks a known reason. That table supplies the V and J calls and clone size; D and trimming were determined from the DNA. Present in this sample are around 85,000 clones, 85% of which were seen just once. The ten largest account for roughly 2% of the sample. General study outcomes and caveats: Pseudoprogression seemed to be unrelated to changes in the top peripheral T cell clonotypes found by TCRB sequencing. Availability determined which PBMC samples were chosen for TCRB deep sequencing. It was noted by the authors that analyses of patient blood samples could not be reproduced owing to sample limitations. Immune responses induced by the vaccine were seen in around 93% of patients across multiple MHC alleles.

The sequence was collected from a man aged 30 to 39 with glioma. Some clones in this sample may be carry-over from other donors' samples. The chain joins TRBV19 to TRBJ2-5; a tentative D call is TRBD2 (6 bases match). The sequencing used PBMCs, collected from a glioma patient whose treatment included an IDH1 peptide vaccine. The DNA sequence is as follows: TGTGCCAGTAGTATTCCGGGAGTACAGGAGACCCAGTACTTC. This encodes CASSIPGVQETQYF.